This T cell receptor (beta chain) was retrieved from a study of response to subunit inactivated influenza vaccine. General observations from the study: Few new T cells, the authors suggested, are recruited by each seasonal influenza vaccination.

Concerning this clonotype itself: The antigen remains unidentified.

TCRdb itself ran the RT-PCR reads through MiXCR, one entry per CDR3 protein. Among roughly 570,000 distinct CDR3 sequences listed, 11% to 15% were seen once. The CDR3 is 13 residues long. Germline V CDR1 and CDR2: LNHDA, SQIVND (reference sequence). Trimming removed 3 bases from V and 6 bases from J, with 11 bases in between. Source: PBMCs from blood, taken 11 to 12 days after vaccination. The clonotype was recovered from a man aged 50 to 59 who received an inactivated influenza vaccine. This chain links TRBV19 with TRBJ1-2, with D maybe TRBD1 (5 bases). The CDR3 DNA reads as TGTGCCAGTAGTATGCCGGGGACGGATGGCTACACCTTC. Encoded protein: CASSMPGTDGYTF.